This is a list of T cell receptor beta chains from one sample in a study of T cells in Graves' hyperthyroidism and ophthalmopathy. TCRdb analysed the multiplex PCR reads with MiXCR anew, one entry per CDR3 protein. The table lists around 690,000 distinct CDR3 sequences, around 15% of them singletons. What was sequenced was blood. The receptors shown here come from a man aged 45-65 years with Graves' hyperthyroidism. Each CDR3 is given with its conserved first and last residue. Fields, in order: J gene, V gene, clone size, D gene, CDR3 protein. A D gene is named only where the DNA matches it firmly. Size is stated for part of the rows, as once, few or many counts, or as a class when the clone is expanded.

>TRBJ1-1|TRBV5-4|many|TRBD1
CASSKGQADRRGAFF
>TRBJ2-5|TRBV12-3/TRBV12-4|many|TRBD1
CASRIDRGKETQYF
>TRBJ2-2|TRBV28|-|-
CDSSTNRAPTGELFF
>TRBJ2-2|TRBV30|-|TRBD1
CASGQKSNTGELFF
>TRBJ2-5|TRBV25-1|many|TRBD2
CASSFSRAGVGETQYF
>TRBJ2-1|TRBV15|many|TRBD2
CATSRGGVAGDNEQFF
>TRBJ2-2|TRBV7-9|-|-
CASSLDWAGELFF
>TRBJ2-3|TRBV3-1|few|TRBD2
CASSRRSSGSGTDTQYF
>TRBJ2-2|TRBV28|many|-
CASSLLPSTGELFF
>TRBJ1-1|TRBV6-5|-|-
CASSYRGFTEAFF
>TRBJ2-5|TRBV28|many|TRBD1
CASSFYMTGTETQYF
>TRBJ1-2|TRBV28|-|TRBD1
CASSLYVRQGHGYTF
>TRBJ2-7|TRBV6-6|-|TRBD2
CASSYAERGRIYEQYF
>TRBJ1-1|TRBV29-1|many|-
CSVESVGGNTEAFF
>TRBJ1-5|TRBV20-1|-|-
CSAREALENNQPQHF
>TRBJ2-5|TRBV7-3|many|TRBD1
CASSFQPGQQETQYF
>TRBJ2-7|TRBV3-1|many|TRBD2
CASSDLAGRGEQYF
>TRBJ1-1|TRBV10-3|many|-
CAISESKNEAFF
>TRBJ1-4|TRBV7-9|-|-
CASSSYGSMGEKLFF
>TRBJ1-1|TRBV7-9|-|-
CASTPPGWNTEAFF
>TRBJ2-7|TRBV27|-|-
CASSLWGIRPYEQYF
>TRBJ2-7|TRBV13|many|-
CASSLGLVARTSYEQYF
>TRBJ1-5|TRBV6-1|few|TRBD1
CASREGQGARQPQHF
>TRBJ1-4|TRBV20-1|many|-
CSARGGGANEKLFF
>TRBJ1-5|TRBV27|many|-
CASSYEGNQPQHF
>TRBJ2-2|TRBV6-2/TRBV6-3|few|-
CASSYSAGAQKNTGELFF
>TRBJ1-1|TRBV6-1|-|-
CASSSPGRLNTEAFF
>TRBJ1-1|TRBV20-1|many|TRBD1
CSANRGRGTGTEAFF
>TRBJ2-3|TRBV5-1|few|TRBD2
CASSLTSGRYTDTQYF
>TRBJ2-7|TRBV27|many|-
CASSLYGGNEQYF
>TRBJ2-7|TRBV20-1|many|TRBD2
CSAPGLAGEYEQYF
>TRBJ1-2|TRBV28|many|-
CASTLRSTVNYGYTF
>TRBJ2-3|TRBV5-4|many|-
CASSLYSDLPSTDTQYF
>TRBJ1-1|TRBV7-9|many|-
CASSPAVEVRTEAFF
>TRBJ2-5|TRBV10-3|many|-
CAISVRDQETQYF
>TRBJ2-1|TRBV7-8|few|TRBD2
CASSPTAGPKFF
>TRBJ2-1|TRBV2|many|TRBD2
CASPEGTSGTYYNEQFF
>TRBJ2-5|TRBV24-1|many|-
CATSDEFQETQYF
>TRBJ2-5|TRBV18|few|TRBD2
CASSPRRLAGGETQYF
>TRBJ1-2|TRBV28|many|-
CASSYSMGGRSTVNYGYTF
>TRBJ2-3|TRBV28|many|-
CASSFDSRGTQYF
>TRBJ1-3|TRBV9|-|-
CASSPDGLINGNTIYF
>TRBJ2-5|TRBV9|few|-
CASNMGAGVKETQYF
>TRBJ2-7|TRBV28|many|-
CASSLPEHEQYF
>TRBJ2-3|TRBV10-3|-|-
CAISEFASGETQYF
>TRBJ1-4|TRBV18|many|-
CASSRPSGRDEKLFF
>TRBJ2-1|TRBV4-1|-|-
CASSRQNYNEKFF
>TRBJ2-3|TRBV30|-|TRBD1
CAWSQGQGAADTQYF
>TRBJ2-2|TRBV6-1|-|TRBD2
CASSPTSGHTGELFF
>TRBJ2-7|TRBV6-2/TRBV6-3|few|-
CASSYGGVMDYEQYF
>TRBJ1-4|TRBV18|-|-
CASSPPGESYEKLFF
>TRBJ1-4|TRBV28|many|-
CASSTRDKTNEKLFF
>TRBJ1-6|TRBV27|-|-
CASSSFIGVSYNSPLHF
>TRBJ2-7|TRBV6-1|-|TRBD2
CASTPYSSGVYGEQYF
>TRBJ2-5|TRBV28|many|TRBD1
CASSSGQGAYKETQYF